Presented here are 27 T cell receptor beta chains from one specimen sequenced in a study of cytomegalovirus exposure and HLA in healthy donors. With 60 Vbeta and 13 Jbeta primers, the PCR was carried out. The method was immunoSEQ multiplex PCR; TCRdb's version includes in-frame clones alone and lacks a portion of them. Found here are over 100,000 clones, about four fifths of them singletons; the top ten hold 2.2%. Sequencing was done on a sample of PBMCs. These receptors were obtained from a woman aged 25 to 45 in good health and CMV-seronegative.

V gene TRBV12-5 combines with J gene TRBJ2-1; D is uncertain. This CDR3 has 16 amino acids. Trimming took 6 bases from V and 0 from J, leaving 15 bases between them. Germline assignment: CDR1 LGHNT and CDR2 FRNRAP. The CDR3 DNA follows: TGTGCTAGTGGCCGCGGTGGGTTAAGCTCCTACAATGAGCAGTTCTTC. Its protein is CASGRGGLSSYNEQFF.

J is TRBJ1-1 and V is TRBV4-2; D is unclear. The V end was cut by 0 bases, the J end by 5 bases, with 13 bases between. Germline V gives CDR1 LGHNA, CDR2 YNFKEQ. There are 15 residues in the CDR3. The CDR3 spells CASSQEWSGVTEAFF. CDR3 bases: TGTGCCAGCAGCCAAGAATGGTCCGGAGTAACTGAAGCTTTCTTT.

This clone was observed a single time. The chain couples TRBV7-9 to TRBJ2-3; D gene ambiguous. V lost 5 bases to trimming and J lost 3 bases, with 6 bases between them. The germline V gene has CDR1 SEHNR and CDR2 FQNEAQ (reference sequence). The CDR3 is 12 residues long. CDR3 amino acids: CASSLRTDTQYF. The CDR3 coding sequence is TGTGCCAGCAGCCTACGAACAGATACGCAGTATTTT.

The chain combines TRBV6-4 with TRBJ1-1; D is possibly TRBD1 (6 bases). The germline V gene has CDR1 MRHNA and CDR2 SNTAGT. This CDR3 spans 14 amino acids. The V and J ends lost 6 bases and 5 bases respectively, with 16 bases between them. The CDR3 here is CASSQTGITTEAFF. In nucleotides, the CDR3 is TGTGCCAGCAGCCAAACAGGGATTACGACTGAAGCTTTCTTT.

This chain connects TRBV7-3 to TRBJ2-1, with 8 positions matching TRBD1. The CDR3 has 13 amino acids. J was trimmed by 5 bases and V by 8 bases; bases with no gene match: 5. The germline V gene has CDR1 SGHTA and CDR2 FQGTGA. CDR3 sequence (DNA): TGTGCCAGCCGGGCAGGGGGCAACAATGAGCAGTTCTTC. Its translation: CASRAGGNNEQFF.

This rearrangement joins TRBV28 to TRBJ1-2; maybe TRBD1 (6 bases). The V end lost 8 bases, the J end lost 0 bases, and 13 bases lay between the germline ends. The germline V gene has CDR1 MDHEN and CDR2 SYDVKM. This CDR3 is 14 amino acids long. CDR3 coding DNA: TGTGCCAGCGTTCCTACAGGGCCTAACTATGGCTACACCTTC. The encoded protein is CASVPTGPNYGYTF.

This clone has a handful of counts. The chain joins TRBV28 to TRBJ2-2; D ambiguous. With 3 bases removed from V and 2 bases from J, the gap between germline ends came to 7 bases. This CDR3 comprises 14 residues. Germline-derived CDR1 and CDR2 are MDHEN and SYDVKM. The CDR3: CASSFLLNTGELFF. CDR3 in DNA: TGTGCCAGCAGTTTCCTATTAAACACCGGGGAGCTGTTTTTT.

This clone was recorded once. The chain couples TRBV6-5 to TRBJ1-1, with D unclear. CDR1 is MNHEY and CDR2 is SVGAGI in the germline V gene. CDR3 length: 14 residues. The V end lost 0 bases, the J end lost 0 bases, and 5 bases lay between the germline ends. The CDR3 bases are TGTGCCAGCAGTTACTCTACATTGAACACTGAAGCTTTCTTT. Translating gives CASSYSTLNTEAFF.

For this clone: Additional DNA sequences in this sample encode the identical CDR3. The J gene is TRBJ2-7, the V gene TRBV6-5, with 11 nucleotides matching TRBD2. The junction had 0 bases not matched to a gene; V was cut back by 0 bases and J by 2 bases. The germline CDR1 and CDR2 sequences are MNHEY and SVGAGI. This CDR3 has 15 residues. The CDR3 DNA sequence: TGTGCCAGCAGTTACTCGACTAGCGGGACCTACGAGCAGTACTTC. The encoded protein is CASSYSTSGTYEQYF.

CDR3 sequence (DNA): TGTGCCAGTAGTAGAACCATATACAGGGGAATCTACGAGCAGTACTTC. Amino acid sequence: CASSRTIYRGIYEQYF. J is TRBJ2-7 and V is TRBV19; 7 bases match TRBD1. V lost 4 bases, J lost 3 bases, and 12 bases stayed unmatched. Per the germline V gene, CDR1 is LNHDA and CDR2 is SQIVND (reference sequence). This CDR3 region has 16 residues.

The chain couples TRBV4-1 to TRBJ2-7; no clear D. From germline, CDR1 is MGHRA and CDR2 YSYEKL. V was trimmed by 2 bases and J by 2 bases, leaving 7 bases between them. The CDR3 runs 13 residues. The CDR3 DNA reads TGCGCCAGCAGCCAAAGCCAGGCCTACGAGCAGTACTTC. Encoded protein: CASSQSQAYEQYF.

CDR3 protein: CASSSRQGESSYEQYF. The CDR3 nucleotides are TGTGCCAGCAGCTCCAGACAGGGGGAGAGCTCCTACGAGCAGTACTTC. This sequence joins TRBV13 and TRBJ2-7, with 9 bases matching TRBD1. Per germline, CDR1 PRHDT and CDR2 FYEKMQ (reference sequence). V was clipped by 4 bases and J by 0 bases; unmatched bases: 7. This CDR3 spans 16 amino acids. Full variable domain (outside the CDR3, taken from reference TRBV13 and TRBJ2-7): AAGVIQSPRHLIKEKRETATLKCYPIPRHDTVYWYQQGPGQDPQFLISFYEKMQSDKGSIPDRFSAQQFSDYHSELNMSSLELGDSALYFCASSSRQGESSYEQYFGPGTRLTVT.

CDR3 sequence reads: CASSLLGLTGSDTQYF. DNA of the CDR3: TGTGCCAGCAGTTTACTCGGGCTGACAGGGTCAGATACGCAGTATTTT. The chain employs TRBV6-6 and TRBJ2-3; 7 bases agree with TRBD1. Germline V gene sequence: CDR1 MNHNY, CDR2 SVGAGI (reference sequence). This CDR3 is 16 amino acids long. The V segment lost 4 bases and the J segment 4 bases; nucleotides outside the gene matches: 11.

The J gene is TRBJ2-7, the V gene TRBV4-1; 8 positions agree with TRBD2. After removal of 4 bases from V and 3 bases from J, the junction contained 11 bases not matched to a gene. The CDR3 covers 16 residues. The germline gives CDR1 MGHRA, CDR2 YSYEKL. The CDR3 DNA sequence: TGCGCCAGCAGCCTCGGAGGACTAGCCCCACACTACGAGCAGTACTTC. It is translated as CASSLGGLAPHYEQYF.

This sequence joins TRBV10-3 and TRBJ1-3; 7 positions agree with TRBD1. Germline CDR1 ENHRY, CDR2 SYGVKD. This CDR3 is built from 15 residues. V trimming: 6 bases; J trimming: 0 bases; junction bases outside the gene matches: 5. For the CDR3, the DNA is TGTGCCATCAGAGAAAGGGACAGCTCTGGAAACACCATATATTTT. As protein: CAIRERDSSGNTIYF.

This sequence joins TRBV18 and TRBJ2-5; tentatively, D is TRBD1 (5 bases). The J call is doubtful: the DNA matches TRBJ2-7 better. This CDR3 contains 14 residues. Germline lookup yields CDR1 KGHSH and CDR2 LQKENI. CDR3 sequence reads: CASSPLRAQNEQYF. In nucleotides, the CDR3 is TGTGCCAGCTCACCTCTCAGGGCGCAGAACGAGCAGTACTTC.

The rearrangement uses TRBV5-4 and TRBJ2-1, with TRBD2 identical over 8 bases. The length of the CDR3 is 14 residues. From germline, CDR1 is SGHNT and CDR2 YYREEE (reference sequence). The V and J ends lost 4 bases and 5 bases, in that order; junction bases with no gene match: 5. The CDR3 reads CASSPILADNEQFF. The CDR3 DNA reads TGTGCCAGCAGCCCTATACTAGCGGACAATGAGCAGTTCTTC.

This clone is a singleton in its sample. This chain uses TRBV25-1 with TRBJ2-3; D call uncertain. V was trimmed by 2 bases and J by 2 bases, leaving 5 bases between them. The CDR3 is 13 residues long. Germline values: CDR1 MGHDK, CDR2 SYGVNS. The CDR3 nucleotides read TGTGCCAGCAGTGAACTATTCACAGATACGCAGTATTTT. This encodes CASSELFTDTQYF.

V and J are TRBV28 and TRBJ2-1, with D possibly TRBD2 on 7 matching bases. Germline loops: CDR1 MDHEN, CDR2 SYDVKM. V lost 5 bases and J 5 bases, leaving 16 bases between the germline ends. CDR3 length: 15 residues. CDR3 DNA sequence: TGTGCCAGCAGTACGGGGGGCATAATCAACAATGAGCAGTTCTTC. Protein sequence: CASSTGGIINNEQFF.

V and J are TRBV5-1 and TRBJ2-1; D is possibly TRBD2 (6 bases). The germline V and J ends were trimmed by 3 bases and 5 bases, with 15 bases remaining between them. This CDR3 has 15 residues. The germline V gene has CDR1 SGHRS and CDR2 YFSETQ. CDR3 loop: CASSSFRDLNNEQFF. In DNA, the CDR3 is TGCGCCAGCAGCTCATTCCGGGACTTAAACAATGAGCAGTTCTTC.

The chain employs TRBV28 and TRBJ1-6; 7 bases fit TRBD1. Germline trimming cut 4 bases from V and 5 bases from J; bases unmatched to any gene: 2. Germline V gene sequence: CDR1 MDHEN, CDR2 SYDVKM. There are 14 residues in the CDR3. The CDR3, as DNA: TGTGCCAGCAGTTCGGGACAGAATAATTCACCCCTCCACTTT. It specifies CASSSGQNNSPLHF.

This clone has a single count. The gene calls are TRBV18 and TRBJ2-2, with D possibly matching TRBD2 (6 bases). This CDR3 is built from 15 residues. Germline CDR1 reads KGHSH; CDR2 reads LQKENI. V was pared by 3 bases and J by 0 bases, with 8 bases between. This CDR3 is CASSPRLANTGELFF. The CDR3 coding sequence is TGTGCCAGCTCACCGCGACTAGCGAACACCGGGGAGCTGTTTTTT.

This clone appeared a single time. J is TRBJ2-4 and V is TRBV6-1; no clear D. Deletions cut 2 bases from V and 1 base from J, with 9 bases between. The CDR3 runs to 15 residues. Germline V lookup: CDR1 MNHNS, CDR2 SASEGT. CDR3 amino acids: CASSEQVVAKNIQYF. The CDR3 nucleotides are TGTGCCAGCAGTGAACAGGTTGTGGCCAAAAACATTCAGTACTTC.

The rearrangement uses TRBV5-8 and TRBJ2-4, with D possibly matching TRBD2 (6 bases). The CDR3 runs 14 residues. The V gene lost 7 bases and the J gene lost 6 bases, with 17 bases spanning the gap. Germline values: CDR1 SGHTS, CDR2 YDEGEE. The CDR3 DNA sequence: TGTGCCAGCCGTAGATGGAGGGGCATAAACATTCAGTACTTC. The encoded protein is CASRRWRGINIQYF.

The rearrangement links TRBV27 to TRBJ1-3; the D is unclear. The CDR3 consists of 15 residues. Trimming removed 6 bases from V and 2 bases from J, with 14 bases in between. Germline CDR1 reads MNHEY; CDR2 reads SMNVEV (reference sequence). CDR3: CASSPRILAGNTIYF. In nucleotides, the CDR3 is TGTGCCAGCAGCCCCAGGATCCTCGCTGGAAACACCATATATTTT.

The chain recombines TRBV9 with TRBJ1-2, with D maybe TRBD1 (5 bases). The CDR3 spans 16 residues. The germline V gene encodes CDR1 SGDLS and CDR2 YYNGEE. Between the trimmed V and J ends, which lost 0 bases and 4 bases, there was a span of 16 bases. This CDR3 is CASSVDGSRVSYGYTF. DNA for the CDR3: TGTGCCAGCAGCGTAGACGGAAGCAGGGTGAGCTATGGCTACACCTTC.

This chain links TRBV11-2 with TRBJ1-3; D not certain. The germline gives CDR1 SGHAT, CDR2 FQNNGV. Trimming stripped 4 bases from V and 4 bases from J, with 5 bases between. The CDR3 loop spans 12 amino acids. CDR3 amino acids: CASSSQGNTIYF. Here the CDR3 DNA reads TGTGCCAGCAGCTCGCAGGGAAACACCATATATTTT.